The clone carrying this T cell receptor beta chain was found many times. What it binds is not known. Stated time point: persistent/refractory GD, antithyroid drugs over 5 years with positive TRAb. Scientists built the TCR library using RNA that was extracted from PBMCs. The sample belongs to a study of regulatory T cells in long-lasting Graves disease. Study observations and caveats: The TCR repertoire of persistent Graves' patients was less diverse than that of newly diagnosed ones. The study examined only peripheral blood, not thyroid tissue. In persistent patients, shared public clonotypes (2,741) outnumbered those in new patients (about 890).

In germline, CDR1 is LGHDT, CDR2 YNNKEL (reference sequence). V lost 4 bases to trimming and J lost 9 bases, with 12 bases between them. The CDR3 contains 12 residues. In building TCR beta libraries, iRepertoire HTBI primers were used together with Arm-PCR of CDR3 regions. From the multiplex PCR reads, TCRdb called clonotypes with MiXCR, one entry per CDR3 protein. Here the sample spans roughly 300,000 distinct CDR3 sequences, around 20% being singletons. The sequenced sample was peripheral blood mononuclear cells (PBMCs), obtained when the disease was refractory, from a patient treated with antithyroid drugs. This chain joins TRBV3-1 and TRBJ1-2; D gene unclear. This clonotype was obtained from a female donor with Graves disease. The CDR3, as DNA: TGTGCCAGCAGCCTTGGGATCGACCGCTACACCTTC. Translating it yields CASSLGIDRYTF.